The entry that follows covers one T cell receptor (beta chain) sequence. Other DNA variants within this sample encode the same CDR3. Libraries were prepared by immunoSEQ multiplex PCR; TCRdb keeps only in-frame clonotypes and omits some of them. The sample comprises around 200,000 clones, around 80% of which are singletons, and 8.6% rests with the top ten. This sample is drawn from a study of blood T cell repertoires in COVID-19. Study overall: Material from acute and convalescent COVID-19 was sourced from the United States, Italy and Spain. T cells, B-cell-depleted T cells, or PBMCs provided the cDNA or gDNA that served as material.

With 6 bases removed from V and 0 bases from J, the gap between germline ends came to 11 bases. The germline V gene has CDR1 LNHDA and CDR2 SQIVND (reference sequence). The CDR3 runs to 14 residues. The TCR sequence derives from a man aged 35 to 55 with active or convalescent COVID-19. The chain has TRBV19 and TRBJ1-1; a possible D gene is TRBD1 (6 bases). The sequencing sample was made of peripheral blood. The CDR3 region has the DNA TGTGCCAGTAGCACCGGACAGCTGAACACTGAAGCTTTCTTT. As protein: CASSTGQLNTEAFF.